The 26 T cell receptor beta chains reported below all come from one sample, sequenced in a study of vaccination and CD4 T cells after COVID-19. Cultured CD4+ T cell DNA underwent sequencing with the Oncomine TCR Beta short-read assay. TCRdb redid the calling of the PCR reads with MiXCR, one entry per CDR3 protein. This sample has over 12,000 distinct CDR3 sequences; 40% to 60% occur once, and the top ten carry 11% to 15%. No antigen has been assigned to these receptors. Treatment meaning: approximately nine-day PBMC culture with coronavirus spike peptide pools or control peptides (ViraFEST assay). The source material was CD4+ T cells from blood, cultured in vitro. These receptors were taken from a human donor who had recovered from COVID-19.

Only a few counts were recorded for this clonotype. The chain uses TRBV2 and TRBJ1-6, with D maybe TRBD1 (5 bases). Trimming pared 5 bases from V and 6 bases from J, leaving 14 bases between. Germline V gives CDR1 SNHLY, CDR2 FYNNEI. The CDR3 consists of 15 residues. The DNA of the CDR3 is TGTGCCAGCAGTCCCCTGGGGGGAGGTAATTCACCCCTCCACTTT. Translation gives CASSPLGGGNSPLHF.

The CDR3 nucleotides read TGTGCCAGCAGGCCCACACAGGGGGCAGGGACAGATACGCAGTATTTT. Translating gives CASRPTQGAGTDTQYF. This chain connects TRBV6-1 to TRBJ2-3, with 9 bases identical to TRBD1. The length of the CDR3 is 16 residues. The trim removed 6 bases at V and 3 bases at J, leaving 10 bases unmatched. Germline lookup yields CDR1 MNHNS and CDR2 SASEGT.

The V call is TRBV11-3, the J call TRBJ2-3, with 9 nucleotides matching TRBD2. This CDR3 comprises 16 residues. Looked up from germline, CDR1 is SGHNT and CDR2 is YENEEA. Germline trimming cut 3 bases from V and 4 bases from J; bases unmatched to any gene: 8. This chain's CDR3 is CASSFFSGRIADTQYF. The CDR3 DNA reads TGTGCCAGCAGCTTCTTTAGCGGGAGAATTGCAGATACGCAGTATTTT.

This clonotype has only a few counts. This rearrangement joins TRBV2 to TRBJ1-3, with D uncertain. CDR3 length: 13 amino acids. V shed 4 bases and J shed 4 bases, with 8 bases lying between them. In germline, CDR1 is SNHLY, CDR2 FYNNEI. In nucleotides, the CDR3 is TGTGCCAGCAGTGCCACTCAGGGAAACACCATATATTTT. Translation gives CASSATQGNTIYF. Looking up the rest from reference TRBV2 and TRBJ1-3 gives the full variable domain: EPEVTQTPSHQVTQMGQEVILRCVPISNHLYFYWYRQILGQKVEFLVSFYNNEISEKSEIFDDQFSVERPDGSNFTLKIRSTKLEDSAMYFCASSATQGNTIYFGEGSWLTVV.

The rearrangement links TRBV15 to TRBJ1-2; a weak D match, TRBD1 (5 bases). Germline CDR1 LNHNV, CDR2 YYDKDF (reference sequence). The V gene lost 1 base and the J gene lost 8 bases, with 17 bases spanning the gap. This CDR3 spans 15 amino acids. CDR3: CATSRGTGDVRGYTF. The CDR3 bases are TGTGCCACCAGCAGAGGAACAGGAGATGTTCGGGGCTACACCTTC.

The chain links TRBV2 to TRBJ1-6; a weak D match, TRBD1 (5 bases). Germline CDR1 and CDR2: SNHLY and FYNNEI. V was clipped by 8 bases and J by 8 bases, with 16 bases between them. CDR3 length: 14 amino acids. CDR3 amino acids: CASSPRGRDSPLHF. In DNA, the CDR3 is TGTGCCAGCTCGCCCCGGGGCAGGGATTCACCCCTCCACTTT.

This chain joins TRBV30 and TRBJ2-1; 13 nucleotides match TRBD2. This CDR3 region has 15 residues. The J segment lost 6 bases and the V segment lost 4 bases, leaving 6 bases of the junction unmatched. Germline V lookup: CDR1 GTSNPN, CDR2 SVGIG (reference sequence). The CDR3, as DNA: TGTGCCTGGAAAAAGGGACTAGCGGGATTCAATGAGCAGTTCTTC. Translated: CAWKKGLAGFNEQFF. The full variable domain, with the rest looked up from reference TRBV30 and TRBJ2-1, is SQTIHQWPATLVQPVGSPLSLECTVEGTSNPNLYWYRQAAGRGLQLLFYSVGIGQISSEVPQNLSASRPQDRQFILSSKKLLLSDSGFYLCAWKKGLAGFNEQFFGPGTRLTVL.

The chain couples TRBV6-1 to TRBJ2-7; 10 nucleotides agree with TRBD1. Germline V gene sequence: CDR1 MNHNS, CDR2 SASEGT. This CDR3 region has 17 residues. V lost 6 bases to trimming and J lost 3 bases; unmatched junction nucleotides: 14. CDR3 sequence reads: CASRDRQGAHIIYEQYF. Written as DNA, the CDR3 is TGTGCCAGCAGAGACAGACAGGGGGCGCATATAATCTACGAGCAGTACTTC.

The rearrangement links TRBV11-2 to TRBJ2-2; no reliable D call. The V end was cut by 5 bases, the J end by 6 bases, with 10 bases between. CDR3 length: 13 amino acids. Germline lookup yields CDR1 SGHAT and CDR2 FQNNGV. CDR3 sequence: CASSPIVSGELFF. The CDR3, as DNA: TGTGCCAGCAGCCCGATTGTGTCCGGGGAGCTGTTTTTT.

The chain recombines TRBV7-9 with TRBJ1-2, with 7 bases identical to TRBD1. There are 14 residues in the CDR3. In germline, CDR1 is SEHNR, CDR2 FQNEAQ (reference sequence). With 3 bases clipped from V and 6 bases from J, the junction kept 7 bases outside the gene matches. CDR3 in amino acids: CASSFAQGINGYTF. The CDR3 DNA sequence: TGTGCCAGCAGCTTTGCACAGGGGATTAATGGCTACACCTTC.

V is TRBV20-1 and J is TRBJ1-1; a weak D match, TRBD1 (5 bases). Germline CDR1 and CDR2: DFQATT and SNEGSKA (reference sequence). Trimming shortened V by 2 bases and J by 0 bases, and 7 bases separated the two germline ends. The CDR3 consists of 13 residues. The CDR3 DNA sequence: TGCAGTGCTAGAAAGGGACTGAACACTGAAGCTTTCTTT. Translating it yields CSARKGLNTEAFF.

The chain joins TRBV5-3 to TRBJ2-7, with D unresolved. TRBV5-3 is designated an ORF whose function remains uncertain. The CDR3 consists of 13 residues. The V end was cut by 4 bases, the J end by 3 bases, with 11 bases between. CDR3 loop: CARSRGGHYEQYF. The CDR3 DNA sequence: TGTGCCAGAAGCCGTGGCGGCCACTACGAGCAGTACTTC.

This chain joins TRBV7-2 and TRBJ2-2; D is ambiguous. Trimming stripped 1 base from V and 6 bases from J, with 15 bases between. From germline, CDR1 is SGHTA and CDR2 FQGNSA. CDR3 size: 16 residues. The CDR3 DNA is TGTGCCAGCAGCTTAGAAGTTGTTAGCTCGTCCGGGGAGCTGTTTTTT. It translates to CASSLEVVSSSGELFF.

The V call is TRBV7-9, the J call TRBJ2-1; weak D call: TRBD2 (6 bases). The CDR3 has 14 amino acids. V shed 5 bases and J shed 4 bases, with 12 bases lying between them. The germline V gene has CDR1 SEHNR and CDR2 FQNEAQ (reference sequence). The DNA for the CDR3 is TGTGCCAGCAGCCGCCGGGACTGGTACAATGAGCAGTTCTTC. Encoded protein: CASSRRDWYNEQFF.

This rearrangement joins TRBV2 to TRBJ2-2; 9 nucleotides line up with TRBD1. With V trimmed by 7 bases and J by 5 bases, 5 bases remained unmatched. CDR3 size: 14 residues. Germline CDR1 SNHLY, CDR2 FYNNEI. CDR3 DNA: TGTGCCAGCATCGGGACAGGGTGGACCGGGGAGCTGTTTTTT. This sequence encodes CASIGTGWTGELFF.

The chain recombines TRBV12-3 or TRBV12-4 with TRBJ1-3; 7 bases are a match to TRBD1. The J segment lost 2 bases and the V segment lost 6 bases, leaving 10 bases of the junction unmatched. CDR3 length equals 16 residues. In nucleotides, the CDR3 is TGTGCCAGCAGCCTTCTACAGGGGTCAACTGGAAACACCATATATTTT. It encodes CASSLLQGSTGNTIYF.

The chain recombines TRBV19 with TRBJ1-4; D remains ambiguous. This CDR3 has 14 residues. Germline CDR1 LNHDA, CDR2 SQIVND (reference sequence). V was clipped by 4 bases and J by 2 bases, with 8 bases between them. CDR3 in amino acids: CASSTTGTNEKLFF. The CDR3, as DNA: TGTGCCAGTAGTACGACGGGTACTAATGAAAAACTGTTTTTT. The full variable domain, with the rest looked up from reference TRBV19 and TRBJ1-4, is DGGITQSPKYLFRKEGQNVTLSCEQNLNHDAMYWYRQDPGQGLRLIYYSQIVNDFQKGDIAEGYSVSREKKESFPLTVTSAQKNPTAFYLCASSTTGTNEKLFFGSGTQLSVL.

The chain joins TRBV2 to TRBJ2-2; D gene uncertain. Germline CDR1 is SNHLY and CDR2 is FYNNEI. V lost 6 bases to trimming and J lost 4 bases, with 9 bases between them. The CDR3 length is 13 residues. This CDR3 reads CASSIDSTGELFF. In DNA, the CDR3 is TGTGCCAGCAGCATCGACTCCACCGGGGAGCTGTTTTTT.

The V and J genes are TRBV7-2 and TRBJ1-5; D uncertain. V lost 1 base to trimming and J lost 4 bases, with 5 bases between them. This CDR3 contains 13 residues. Germline V lookup: CDR1 SGHTA, CDR2 FQGNSA. The CDR3 coding sequence is TGTGCCAGCAGCTTAGTCCGAAATCAGCCCCAGCATTTT. Its protein is CASSLVRNQPQHF.

The chain recombines TRBV7-9 with TRBJ1-1, with no clear D. With 7 bases removed from V and 6 bases from J, the gap between germline ends came to 12 bases. Germline CDR1 and CDR2: SEHNR and FQNEAQ (reference sequence). The CDR3 totals 12 residues. The CDR3 reads CASISGAAEAFF. CDR3 DNA: TGTGCCAGCATCTCCGGAGCAGCTGAAGCTTTCTTT.

This clonotype was counted a single time. The V call is TRBV6-2 or TRBV6-3, the J call TRBJ2-3, with D unresolved. CDR1 MNHEY and CDR2 SVGEGT come from the germline V gene. There are 14 residues in the CDR3. Trimming cost V 0 bases and J 6 bases, with 10 bases left between them. CDR3 nucleotides: TGTGCCAGCAGTTACTCGACCAACCCCGATACGCAGTATTTT. As protein: CASSYSTNPDTQYF.

This clonotype has a handful of counts. The chain recombines TRBV7-2 with TRBJ1-2, with 7 bases that match TRBD1. In germline, CDR1 is SGHTA, CDR2 FQGNSA. The CDR3 sequence is 15 residues long. V was clipped by 1 base and J by 5 bases; unmatched bases: 7. The CDR3 here is CASSLEDRAYYGYTF. The CDR3 DNA follows: TGTGCCAGCAGCTTAGAAGACAGGGCCTATTATGGCTACACCTTC.

The CDR3 sequence: CASSRGLVRSYEQYF. For the CDR3, the DNA is TGTGCCAGCAGCCGAGGACTAGTCCGCTCCTACGAGCAGTACTTC. The chain recombines TRBV7-2 with TRBJ2-7; TRBD2 aligns across 7 bases. This CDR3 comprises 15 residues. The germline CDR1 and CDR2 sequences are SGHTA and FQGNSA. The V segment lost 5 bases and the J segment 0 bases; nucleotides outside the gene matches: 7. The complete variable domain, with remaining parts taken from reference TRBV7-2 and TRBJ2-7, reads GAGVSQSPSNKVTEKGKDVELRCDPISGHTALYWYRQSLGQGLEFLIYFQGNSAPDKSGLPSDRFSAERTGGSVSTLTIQRTQQEDSAVYLCASSRGLVRSYEQYFGPGTRLTVT.

This clonotype was recorded a few times. The rearrangement uses TRBV20-1 and TRBJ2-3; the D gene could be TRBD1 or TRBD2 (5 bases each). There are 12 residues in the CDR3. The germline V gene encodes CDR1 DFQATT and CDR2 SNEGSKA (reference sequence). V was shortened by 7 bases and J by 2 bases, with 10 bases between the two germline ends. The CDR3 loop reads CSVGTSTDTQYF. The CDR3 nucleotides are TGCAGTGTTGGGACCTCCACAGATACGCAGTATTTT.

Relative to its sample, this clonotype is large. The rearrangement joins TRBV29-1 to TRBJ2-7, with TRBD2 matching over 10 bases. V lost 7 bases to trimming and J lost 6 bases; unmatched junction nucleotides: 9. The CDR3 runs to 13 residues. Germline V CDR1 and CDR2: SQVTM, ANQGSEA. CDR3 loop: CSGTGTSVAEQYF. The CDR3, as DNA: TGCAGCGGGACCGGGACTAGCGTTGCCGAGCAGTACTTC.

This clonotype has just a few counts. V and J are TRBV6-4 and TRBJ1-1; D remains unclear. V lost 3 bases to trimming and J lost 5 bases, with 10 bases between them. The CDR3 totals 13 residues. Germline V CDR1 and CDR2: MRHNA, SNTAGT. This CDR3 is CASSETTGTEAFF. CDR3 coding DNA: TGTGCCAGCAGTGAGACGACGGGAACTGAAGCTTTCTTT.